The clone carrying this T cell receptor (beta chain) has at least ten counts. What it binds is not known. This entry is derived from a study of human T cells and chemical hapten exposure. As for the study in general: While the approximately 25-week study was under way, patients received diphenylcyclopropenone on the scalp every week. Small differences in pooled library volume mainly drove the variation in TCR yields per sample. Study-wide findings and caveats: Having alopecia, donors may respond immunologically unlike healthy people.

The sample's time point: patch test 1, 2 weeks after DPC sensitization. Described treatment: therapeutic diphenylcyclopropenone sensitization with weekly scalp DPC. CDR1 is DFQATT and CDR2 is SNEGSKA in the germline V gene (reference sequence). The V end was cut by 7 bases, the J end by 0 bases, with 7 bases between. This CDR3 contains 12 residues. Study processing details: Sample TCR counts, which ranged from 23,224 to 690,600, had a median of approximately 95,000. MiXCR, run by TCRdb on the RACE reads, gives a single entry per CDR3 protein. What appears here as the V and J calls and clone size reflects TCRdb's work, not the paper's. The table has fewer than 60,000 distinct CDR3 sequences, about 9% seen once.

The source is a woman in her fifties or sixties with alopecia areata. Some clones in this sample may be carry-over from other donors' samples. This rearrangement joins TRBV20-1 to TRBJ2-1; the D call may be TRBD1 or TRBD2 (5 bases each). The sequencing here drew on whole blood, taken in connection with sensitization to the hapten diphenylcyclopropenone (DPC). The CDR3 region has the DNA TGCAGTGGGGGGAGCTCCTACAATGAGCAGTTCTTC. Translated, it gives CSGGSSYNEQFF.